Listed here are 11 T cell receptor beta chains from one sample, sequenced in a study of graft-versus-host responses after intestinal transplantation. This table comes from immunoSEQ multiplex PCR, and its TCRdb copy is limited to in-frame clones, with some not included. The sample lists more than 90,000 clones, about 92% occurring once. Antigens for these TCRs are unknown. Specimen: unstimulated CD4+ T cells sorted from spleen or lymph node cells, collected before transplant. The receptors shown here come from a human donor who was the organ donor for an intestinal transplant.

The gene calls are TRBV7-9 and TRBJ1-3, with D possibly being TRBD1 (6 bases). The CDR3 totals 15 residues. The V end lost 6 bases, the J end lost 0 bases, and 12 bases lay between the germline ends. In germline, CDR1 is SEHNR, CDR2 FQNEAQ (reference sequence). Here the CDR3 reads CASSRSTGSGNTIYF. The CDR3 region has the DNA TGTGCCAGCAGTCGATCGACAGGCTCTGGAAACACCATATATTTT.

The chain combines TRBV7-9 with TRBJ2-5; perhaps TRBD1 as D (5 bases). This CDR3 is 13 amino acids long. Per the germline V gene, CDR1 is SEHNR and CDR2 is FQNEAQ (reference sequence). Trimming left V 5 bases short and J 5 bases short, with 12 bases between. CDR3 in amino acids: CASSAQGWETQYF. CDR3 in DNA: TGTGCCAGCAGCGCCCAGGGCTGGGAGACCCAGTACTTC.

The rearrangement joins TRBV6-1 to TRBJ2-2; weak D call: TRBD1 (6 bases). Germline CDR1 and CDR2: MNHNS and SASEGT. Trimming stripped 8 bases from V and 0 bases from J, with 10 bases between. The CDR3 totals 14 residues. The CDR3 protein is CASVRGPNTGELFF. The DNA for the CDR3 is TGTGCCAGCGTCAGGGGACCGAACACCGGGGAGCTGTTTTTT.

In DNA, the CDR3 is TGTGCCAGCAGATCGACAGGGGGCGGGGGCTACACCTTC. It codes for CASRSTGGGGYTF. This chain connects TRBV27 to TRBJ1-2, with 10 bases lining up with TRBD1. V shed 6 bases and J 8 bases; nucleotides not matched to a gene: 6. CDR1 is MNHEY, CDR2 SMNVEV, per germline (reference sequence). This CDR3 contains 13 residues.

V and J are TRBV18 and TRBJ1-5, with 10 bases identical to TRBD1. Germline V lookup: CDR1 KGHSH, CDR2 LQKENI. V dropped 3 bases and J dropped 0; count of bases not matched to a gene: 2. CDR3 length: 16 amino acids. The CDR3 DNA reads TGTGCCAGCTCACCGGGGACAGGGGTTAGCAATCAGCCCCAGCATTTT. Amino acid sequence: CASSPGTGVSNQPQHF.

The chain combines TRBV6-5 with TRBJ2-1; a possible D gene is TRBD1 (6 bases). Germline V gene data show CDR1 as MNHEY and CDR2 as SVGAGI. This CDR3 spans 15 amino acids. V was cut by 8 bases and J by 3 bases, with 17 bases left in between. This CDR3 is CASGNVLGGYNEQFF. The CDR3 coding sequence is TGTGCCAGCGGGAATGTCCTAGGGGGCTACAATGAGCAGTTCTTC.

The rearrangement joins TRBV5-4 to TRBJ2-2, with 9 bases identical to TRBD2. V was clipped by 0 bases and J by 8 bases; unmatched bases: 11. Germline V lookup: CDR1 SGHNT, CDR2 YYREEE (reference sequence). CDR3 size: 17 residues. The CDR3 sequence: CASSLAFSSGRRGELFF. The CDR3 bases are TGTGCCAGCAGCTTGGCCTTCAGCAGCGGGAGGAGGGGGGAGCTGTTTTTT.

The chain recombines TRBV5-1 with TRBJ2-5; 7 nucleotides align to TRBD1. Germline V gene lookup returns CDR1 SGHRS and CDR2 YFSETQ. The CDR3 has 12 amino acids. The V and J ends lost 6 bases and 5 bases, in that order; junction bases with no gene match: 4. CDR3 coding DNA: TGCGCCAGCACTTCCAGGGGGGAGACCCAGTACTTC. Amino acids: CASTSRGETQYF.

V usage is TRBV19 and J usage is TRBJ2-7, with TRBD1 as a possible D gene (6 bases). V lost 6 bases to trimming and J lost 0 bases, with 12 bases between them. The CDR3 is made up of 14 amino acids. The germline gives CDR1 LNHDA, CDR2 SQIVND (reference sequence). CDR3 sequence (DNA): TGTGCCAGTAGCCCGACAGGTCTCTCCTACGAGCAGTACTTC. Translated: CASSPTGLSYEQYF.

The chain couples TRBV7-3 to TRBJ2-4; no firm D call. This CDR3 has 14 residues. Trimming removed 5 bases from V and 0 bases from J, with 8 bases in between. CDR1 and CDR2 (germline): SGHTA, FQGTGA. The CDR3: CASSRVLAKNIQYF. CDR3 nucleotides: TGTGCCAGCAGCCGGGTGCTAGCCAAAAACATTCAGTACTTC.

The rearrangement uses TRBV19 and TRBJ2-7, with TRBD1 identical over 9 bases. The germline V gene has CDR1 LNHDA and CDR2 SQIVND (reference sequence). The CDR3 totals 14 residues. V trimming: 3 bases; J trimming: 5 bases; junction bases outside the gene matches: 5. CDR3 sequence: CASSMVDRGNEQYF. In DNA, the CDR3 is TGTGCCAGTAGTATGGTGGACAGGGGAAACGAGCAGTACTTC.